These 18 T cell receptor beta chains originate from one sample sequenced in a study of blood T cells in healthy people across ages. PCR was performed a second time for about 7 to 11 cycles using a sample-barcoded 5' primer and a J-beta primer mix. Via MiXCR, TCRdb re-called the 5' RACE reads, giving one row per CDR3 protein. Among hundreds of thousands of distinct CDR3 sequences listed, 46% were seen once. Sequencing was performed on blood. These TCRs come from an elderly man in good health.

The DNA of the CDR3 is TGTGCCAGCAGCCATACACAGGGGGGTCTCAATCAGCCCCAGCATTTT. As protein: CASSHTQGGLNQPQHF. The chain carries TRBV3-1 and TRBJ1-5; TRBD1 agrees at 8 bases. Germline assignment: CDR1 LGHDT and CDR2 YNNKEL (reference sequence). This CDR3 contains 16 residues. Unmatched junction bases numbered 7, after V lost 3 bases and J lost 3 bases.

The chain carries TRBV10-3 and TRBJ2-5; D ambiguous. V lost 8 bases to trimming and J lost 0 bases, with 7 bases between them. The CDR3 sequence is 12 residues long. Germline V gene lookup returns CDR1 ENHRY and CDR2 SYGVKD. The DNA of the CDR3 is TGTGCCATCGCAGAGGACCAAGAGACCCAGTACTTC. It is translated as CAIAEDQETQYF.

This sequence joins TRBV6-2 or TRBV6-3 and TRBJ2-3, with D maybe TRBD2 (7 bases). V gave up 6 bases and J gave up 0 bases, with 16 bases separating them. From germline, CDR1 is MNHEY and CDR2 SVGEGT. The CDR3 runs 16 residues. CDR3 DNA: TGTGCCAGCAGCCGCCGGGGGGCAGACAGCACAGATACGCAGTATTTT. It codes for CASSRRGADSTDTQYF.

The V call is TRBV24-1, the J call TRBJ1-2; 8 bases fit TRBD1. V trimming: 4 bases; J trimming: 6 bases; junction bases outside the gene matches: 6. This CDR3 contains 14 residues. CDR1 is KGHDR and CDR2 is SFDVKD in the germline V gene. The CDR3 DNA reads TGTGCCACCAGTGACCGAGGACAGGGCCATGGCTACACCTTC. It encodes CATSDRGQGHGYTF.

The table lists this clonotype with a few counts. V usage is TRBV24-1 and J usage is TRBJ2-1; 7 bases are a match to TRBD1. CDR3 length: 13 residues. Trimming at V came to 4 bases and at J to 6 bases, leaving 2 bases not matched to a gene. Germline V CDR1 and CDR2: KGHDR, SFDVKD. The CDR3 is CATSDGTVNEQFF. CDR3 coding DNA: TGTGCCACCAGTGACGGGACAGTCAATGAGCAGTTCTTC.

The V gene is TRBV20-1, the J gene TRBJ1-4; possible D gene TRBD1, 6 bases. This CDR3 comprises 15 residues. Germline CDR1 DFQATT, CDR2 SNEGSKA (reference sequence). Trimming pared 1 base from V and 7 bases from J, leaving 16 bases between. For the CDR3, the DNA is TGCAGTGCTAGAGTATCGGGGGGCGGCGGTGAAAAACTGTTTTTT. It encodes CSARVSGGGGEKLFF.

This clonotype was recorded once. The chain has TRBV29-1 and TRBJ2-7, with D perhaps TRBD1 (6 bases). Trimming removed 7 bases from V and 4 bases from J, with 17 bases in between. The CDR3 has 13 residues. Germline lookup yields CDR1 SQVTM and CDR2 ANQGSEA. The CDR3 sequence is CSARGWADYEQYF. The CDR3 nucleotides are TGCAGCGCCAGGGGATGGGCCGATTACGAGCAGTACTTC.

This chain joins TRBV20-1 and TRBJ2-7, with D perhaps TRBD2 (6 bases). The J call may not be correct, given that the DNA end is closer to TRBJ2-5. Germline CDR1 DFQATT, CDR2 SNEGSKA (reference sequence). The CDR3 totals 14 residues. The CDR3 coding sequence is TGCAGTGCTAGAGGCGGTCCGGAGGGCGAGACCCAGTACTTC. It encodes CSARGGPEGETQYF.

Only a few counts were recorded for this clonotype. CDR3 region: CSVSTGGETYEQYF. The DNA for the CDR3 is TGCAGCGTATCGACAGGGGGGGAAACCTACGAGCAGTACTTC. The chain joins TRBV29-1 to TRBJ2-7, with 9 bases matching TRBD1. The CDR3 is 14 residues long. CDR1 and CDR2 from the germline V gene are SQVTM and ANQGSEA. Losses at the gene ends were 6 bases for V and 2 bases for J; bases not matched to a gene: 8.

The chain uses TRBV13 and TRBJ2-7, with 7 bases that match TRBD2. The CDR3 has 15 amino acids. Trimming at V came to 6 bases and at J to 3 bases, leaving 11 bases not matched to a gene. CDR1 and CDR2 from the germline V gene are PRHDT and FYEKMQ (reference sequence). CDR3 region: CASSSVGGGLYEQYF. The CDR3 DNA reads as TGTGCCAGCAGTTCAGTTGGGGGGGGACTCTACGAGCAGTACTTC. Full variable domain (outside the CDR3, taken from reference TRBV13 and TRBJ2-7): AAGVIQSPRHLIKEKRETATLKCYPIPRHDTVYWYQQGPGQDPQFLISFYEKMQSDKGSIPDRFSAQQFSDYHSELNMSSLELGDSALYFCASSSVGGGLYEQYFGPGTRLTVT.

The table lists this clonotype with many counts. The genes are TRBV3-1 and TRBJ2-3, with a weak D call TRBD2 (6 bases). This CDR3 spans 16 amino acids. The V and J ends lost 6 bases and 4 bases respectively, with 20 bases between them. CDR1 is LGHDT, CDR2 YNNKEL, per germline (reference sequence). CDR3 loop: CASSPPSGDGADTQYF. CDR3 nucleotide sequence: TGTGCCAGCAGTCCTCCTTCGGGAGACGGAGCAGATACGCAGTATTTT.

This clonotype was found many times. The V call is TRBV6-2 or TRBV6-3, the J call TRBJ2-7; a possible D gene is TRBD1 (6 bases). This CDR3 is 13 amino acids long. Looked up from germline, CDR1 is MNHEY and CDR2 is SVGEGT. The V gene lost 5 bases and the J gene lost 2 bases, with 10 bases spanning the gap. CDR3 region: CASSKTGTYEQYF. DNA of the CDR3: TGTGCCAGCAGTAAGACAGGTACCTACGAGCAGTACTTC.

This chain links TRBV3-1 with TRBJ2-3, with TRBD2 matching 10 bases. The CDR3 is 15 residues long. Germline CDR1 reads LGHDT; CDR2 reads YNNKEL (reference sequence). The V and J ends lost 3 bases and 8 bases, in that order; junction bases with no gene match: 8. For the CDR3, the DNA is TGTGCCAGCAGCCAGGAGGGACTAGCGATAGGTACGCAGTATTTT. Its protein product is CASSQEGLAIGTQYF.

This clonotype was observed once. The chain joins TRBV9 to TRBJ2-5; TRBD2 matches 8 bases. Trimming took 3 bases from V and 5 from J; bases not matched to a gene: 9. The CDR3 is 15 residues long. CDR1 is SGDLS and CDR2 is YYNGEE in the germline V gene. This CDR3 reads CASSGGPGLDETQYF. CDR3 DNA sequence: TGTGCCAGCAGCGGCGGACCGGGACTAGATGAGACCCAGTACTTC.

CDR3 loop: CASSTGDPGRETQYF. The DNA of the CDR3 is TGCGCCAGCAGCACTGGGGACCCAGGCCGGGAGACCCAGTACTTC. The chain combines TRBV5-1 with TRBJ2-5; D possibly matches TRBD1 or TRBD2 (5 bases each). The V end was cut by 4 bases, the J end by 5 bases, with 18 bases between. This CDR3 has 15 residues. CDR1 SGHRS and CDR2 YFSETQ come from the germline V gene.

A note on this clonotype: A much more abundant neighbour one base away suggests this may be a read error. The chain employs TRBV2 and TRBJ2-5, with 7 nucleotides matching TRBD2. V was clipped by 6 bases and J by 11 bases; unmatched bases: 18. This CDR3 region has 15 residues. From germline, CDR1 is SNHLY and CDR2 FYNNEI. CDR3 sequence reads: CASSERSGYNNEQYF. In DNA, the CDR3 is TGTGCCAGCAGCGAGCGTAGCGGGTATAACAATGAGCAGTACTTC.

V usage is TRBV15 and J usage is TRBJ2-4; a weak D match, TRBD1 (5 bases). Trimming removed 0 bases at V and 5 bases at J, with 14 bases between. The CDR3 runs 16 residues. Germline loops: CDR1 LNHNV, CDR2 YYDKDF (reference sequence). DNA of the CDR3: TGTGCCACCAGCAGAGATGGCCCATTGGGGCAAAACATTCAGTACTTC. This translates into CATSRDGPLGQNIQYF.

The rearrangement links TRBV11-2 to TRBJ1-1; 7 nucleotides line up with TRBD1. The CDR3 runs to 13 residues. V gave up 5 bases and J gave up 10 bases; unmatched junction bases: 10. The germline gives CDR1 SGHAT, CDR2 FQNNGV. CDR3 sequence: CASSPGTAPTAFF. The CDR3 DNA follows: TGTGCCAGCAGCCCCGGGACAGCACCCACAGCTTTCTTT.